The 7 T cell receptor beta chains below all came from one sample that was sequenced in a study of T cell responses to AZD1222 COVID-19 vaccine (dated by TCRdb to about 2021). The library relied on the immunoSEQ multiplex PCR assay. The table was pulled from immuneACCESS by TCRdb, which kept in-frame rearrangements only. Such tables lose some clones; where checked, under half of the loss comes from unresolved V genes, and the rest has no known cause. This sample comprises under 200,000 clones, about 91% of them detected only once. 1.5% to 2% of the sample is in the top ten clones. The meaning of the sample's time point label: baseline before first vaccination. The starting material was peripheral blood, obtained on day 0 of AZD1222 vaccination. The receptor source for this set is an adult in good health.

This chain links TRBV21-1 with TRBJ1-5. TRBV21-1 is an annotated pseudogene. The CDR3 spans 16 residues. The CDR3 DNA is TGTGCCAGCATTTGGTTCGGGGGTTGGGGCAATCAGCCCCAGCATTTT. As protein: CASIWFGGWGNQPQHF.

This chain joins TRBV7-8 and TRBJ1-4; D call uncertain. The CDR3 runs to 13 residues. Germline V CDR1 and CDR2: SGHVS, FQNEAQ. Trimming left V 2 bases short and J 5 bases short, with 6 bases between. The CDR3 region is CASSLRLNEKLFF. DNA of the CDR3: TGTGCCAGCAGCTTACGGCTGAATGAAAAACTGTTTTTT.

This clone has just one count. The rearrangement links TRBV11-1 to TRBJ2-3, with TRBD1 matching 8 bases. Losses at the gene ends were 4 bases for V and 1 base for J; bases not matched to a gene: 7. This CDR3 is 16 amino acids long. Germline CDR1 SGHAT, CDR2 FQDESV (reference sequence). CDR3 residues: CASSSPGGVGTDTQYF. The DNA of the CDR3 is TGTGCCAGCAGCTCCCCAGGGGGCGTCGGCACAGATACGCAGTATTTT.

Only a few counts were recorded for this clone. V is TRBV11-2 and J is TRBJ2-7; possibly TRBD2 for D (5 bases). V was shortened by 3 bases and J by 4 bases, with 7 bases between the two germline ends. The CDR3 loop spans 12 amino acids. CDR1 SGHAT and CDR2 FQNNGV come from the germline V gene. The CDR3 loop reads CASSFGGYEQYF. The CDR3 DNA follows: TGTGCCAGCAGCTTCGGCGGGTACGAGCAGTACTTC.

The chain links TRBV4-2 to TRBJ1-3, with a weak D call TRBD1 (5 bases). In germline, CDR1 is LGHNA, CDR2 YNFKEQ. This CDR3 comprises 16 residues. Trimming cost V 4 bases and J 0 bases, with 13 bases left between them. The CDR3 sequence is CASSRQGSSSGNTIYF. CDR3 nucleotides: TGTGCCAGCAGCCGTCAGGGCTCGAGCTCTGGAAACACCATATATTTT.

This clone was seen a handful of times. The genes are TRBV9 and TRBJ2-2; D remains unclear. With 4 bases removed from V and 0 bases from J, the gap between germline ends came to 7 bases. The CDR3 length is 14 residues. Germline loops: CDR1 SGDLS, CDR2 YYNGEE. The DNA for the CDR3 is TGTGCCAGCAGCCGATCCGCGAACACCGGGGAGCTGTTTTTT. Residues: CASSRSANTGELFF.

The chain is built from TRBV19 and TRBJ1-4; D unclear. The CDR3 covers 19 residues. V was shortened by 2 bases and J by 2 bases, with 21 bases between the two germline ends. CDR1 LNHDA and CDR2 SQIVND come from the germline V gene (reference sequence). The CDR3 DNA sequence: TGTGCCAGTAGTATATCAGTCGGGGTTAGGGATCCTACTAATGAAAAACTGTTTTTT. It yields the protein CASSISVGVRDPTNEKLFF.